This T cell receptor (beta chain) was recorded in a study of blood T cell repertoires in COVID-19. The CDR3 spans 15 residues. Germline lookup yields CDR1 MNHEY and CDR2 SVGAGI. The junction had 5 bases not matched to a gene; V was cut back by 5 bases and J by 0 bases. TCRdb's copy holds only in-frame clones and misses some; the assay was immunoSEQ multiplex PCR. Of around 120,000 clones listed, 60% to 85% are singletons. The source of this sequence is a man in his 70s with acute or convalescent COVID-19. This chain connects TRBV6-5 to TRBJ2-3, with TRBD1 matching 7 bases. Sample: peripheral blood. The CDR3 DNA reads TGTGCCAGCAGTCTCCGACAGGGAAGCACAGATACGCAGTATTTT. It codes for CASSLRQGSTDTQYF.